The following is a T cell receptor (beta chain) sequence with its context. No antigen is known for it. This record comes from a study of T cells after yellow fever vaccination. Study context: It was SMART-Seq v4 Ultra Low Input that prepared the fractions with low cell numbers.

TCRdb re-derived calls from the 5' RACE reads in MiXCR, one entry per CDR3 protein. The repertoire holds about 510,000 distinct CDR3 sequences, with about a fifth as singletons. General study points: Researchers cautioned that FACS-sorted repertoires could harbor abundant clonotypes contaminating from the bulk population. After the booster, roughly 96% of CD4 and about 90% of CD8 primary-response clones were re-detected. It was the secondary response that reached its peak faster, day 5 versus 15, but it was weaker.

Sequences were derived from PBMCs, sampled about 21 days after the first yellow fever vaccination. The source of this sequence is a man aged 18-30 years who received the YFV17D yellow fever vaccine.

The CDR3 coding sequence is TGTGCCAGCTCCTTACGATTGGGGGGGAATGAGCAGTTCTTC. It codes for CASSLRLGGNEQFF. This sequence joins TRBV6-2 or TRBV6-3 and TRBJ2-1, with 7 bases matching TRBD2. The V gene end was trimmed by 8 bases and the J gene end by 7 bases; junction bases not matched to a gene: 11. The CDR3 contains 14 residues. Germline V gene data show CDR1 as MNHEY and CDR2 as SVGEGT.